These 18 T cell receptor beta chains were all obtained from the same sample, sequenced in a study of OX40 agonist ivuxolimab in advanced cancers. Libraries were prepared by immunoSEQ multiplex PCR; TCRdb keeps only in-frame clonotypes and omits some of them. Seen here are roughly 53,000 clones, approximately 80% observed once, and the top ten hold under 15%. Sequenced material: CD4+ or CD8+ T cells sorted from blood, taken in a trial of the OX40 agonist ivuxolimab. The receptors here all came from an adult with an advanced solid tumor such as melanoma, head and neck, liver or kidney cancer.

CDR3 amino acids: CASSIMRETEAFF. CDR3 coding DNA: TGTGCCAGTAGTATTATGAGGGAGACTGAAGCTTTCTTT. This chain connects TRBV19 to TRBJ1-1; no reliable D call. The CDR3 has 13 amino acids. The germline V and J ends were trimmed by 3 bases and 5 bases, with 10 bases remaining between them. Germline lookup yields CDR1 LNHDA and CDR2 SQIVND (reference sequence).

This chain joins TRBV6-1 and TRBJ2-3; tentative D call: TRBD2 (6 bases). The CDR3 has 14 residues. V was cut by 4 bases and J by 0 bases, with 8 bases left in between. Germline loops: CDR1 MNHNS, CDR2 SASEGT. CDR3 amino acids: CASSGAGSTDTQYF. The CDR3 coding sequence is TGTGCCAGCAGTGGGGCGGGAAGCACAGATACGCAGTATTTT.

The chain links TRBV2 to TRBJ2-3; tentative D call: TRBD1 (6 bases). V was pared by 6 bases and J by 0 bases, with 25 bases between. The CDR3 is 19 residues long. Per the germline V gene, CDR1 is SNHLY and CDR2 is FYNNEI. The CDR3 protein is CASRPPAGTPGLSTDTQYF. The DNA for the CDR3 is TGTGCCAGCAGGCCACCCGCCGGGACACCCGGCCTTAGCACAGATACGCAGTATTTT. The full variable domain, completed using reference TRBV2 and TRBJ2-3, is EPEVTQTPSHQVTQMGQEVILRCVPISNHLYFYWYRQILGQKVEFLVSFYNNEISEKSEIFDDQFSVERPDGSNFTLKIRSTKLEDSAMYFCASRPPAGTPGLSTDTQYFGPGTRLTVL.

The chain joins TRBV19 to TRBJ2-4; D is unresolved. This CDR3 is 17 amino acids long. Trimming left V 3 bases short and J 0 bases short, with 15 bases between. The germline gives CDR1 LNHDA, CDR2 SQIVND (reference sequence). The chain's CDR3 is CASSMRFSTLAKNIQYF. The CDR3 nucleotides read TGTGCCAGTAGTATGAGGTTCAGTACTCTAGCCAAAAACATTCAGTACTTC.

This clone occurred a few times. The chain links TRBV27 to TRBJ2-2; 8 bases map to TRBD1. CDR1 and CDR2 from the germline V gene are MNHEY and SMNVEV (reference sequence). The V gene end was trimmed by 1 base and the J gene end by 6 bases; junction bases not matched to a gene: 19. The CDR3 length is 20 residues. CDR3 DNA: TGTGCCAGCAGTTTATTGAGGGCCACAAATCCGGGACAGGCTGCCGGGGAGCTGTTTTTT. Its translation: CASSLLRATNPGQAAGELFF.

CDR3 sequence reads: CASSLGQGTDTQYF. The CDR3 DNA sequence: TGTGCCAGCTCGCTGGGACAGGGAACAGATACGCAGTATTTT. The V and J genes are TRBV18 and TRBJ2-3, with 9 positions matching TRBD1. The V gene's germline CDR1 is KGHSH and CDR2 LQKENI. The V gene end was trimmed by 6 bases and the J gene end by 3 bases; junction bases not matched to a gene: 4. The CDR3 extends over 14 amino acids.

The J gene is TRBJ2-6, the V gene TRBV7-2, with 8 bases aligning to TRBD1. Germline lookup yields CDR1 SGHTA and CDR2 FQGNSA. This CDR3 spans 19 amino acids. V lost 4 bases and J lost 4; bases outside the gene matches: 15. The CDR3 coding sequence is TGTGCCAGCAGCTCGCCGAGGGACAGGTTCCTTACGGGGGCCAACGTCCTGACTTTC. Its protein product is CASSSPRDRFLTGANVLTF.

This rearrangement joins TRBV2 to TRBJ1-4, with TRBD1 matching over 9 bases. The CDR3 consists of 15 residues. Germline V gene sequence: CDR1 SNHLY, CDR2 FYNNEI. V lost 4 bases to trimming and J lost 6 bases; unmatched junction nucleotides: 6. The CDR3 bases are TGTGCCAGCAGTGGACAGGGGGGACGGGATGAAAAACTGTTTTTT. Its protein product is CASSGQGGRDEKLFF.

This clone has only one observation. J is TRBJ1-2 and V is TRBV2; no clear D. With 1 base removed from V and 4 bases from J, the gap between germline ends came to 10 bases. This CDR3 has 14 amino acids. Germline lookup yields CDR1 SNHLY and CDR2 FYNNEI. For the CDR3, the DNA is TGTGCCAGCAGTGAAGGTCCCACCGGCTATGGCTACACCTTC. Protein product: CASSEGPTGYGYTF.

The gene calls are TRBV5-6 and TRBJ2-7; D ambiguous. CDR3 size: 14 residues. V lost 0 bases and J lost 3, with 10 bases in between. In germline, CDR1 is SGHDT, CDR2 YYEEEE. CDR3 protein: CASSLGRLYYEQYF. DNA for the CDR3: TGTGCCAGCAGCTTGGGCAGGTTATACTACGAGCAGTACTTC. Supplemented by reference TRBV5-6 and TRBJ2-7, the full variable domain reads DAGVTQSPTHLIKTRGQQVTLRCSPKSGHDTVSWYQQALGQGPQFIFQYYEEEERQRGNFPDRFSGHQFPNYSSELNVNALLLGDSALYLCASSLGRLYYEQYFGPGTRLTVT.

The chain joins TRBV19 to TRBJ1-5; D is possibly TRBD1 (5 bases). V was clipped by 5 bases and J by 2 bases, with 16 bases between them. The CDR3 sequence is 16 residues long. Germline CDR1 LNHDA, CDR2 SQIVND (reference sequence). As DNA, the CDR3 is TGTGCCAGTAGTCTATCAGGGATTAGGGGCAATCAGCCCCAGCATTTT. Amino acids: CASSLSGIRGNQPQHF.

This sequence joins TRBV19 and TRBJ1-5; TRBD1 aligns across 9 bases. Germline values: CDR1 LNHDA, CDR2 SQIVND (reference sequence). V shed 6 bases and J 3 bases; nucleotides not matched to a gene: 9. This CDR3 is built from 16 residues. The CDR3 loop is CASRSAGQGLNQPQHF. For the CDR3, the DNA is TGTGCCAGTAGATCGGCGGGACAGGGCCTCAATCAGCCCCAGCATTTT.

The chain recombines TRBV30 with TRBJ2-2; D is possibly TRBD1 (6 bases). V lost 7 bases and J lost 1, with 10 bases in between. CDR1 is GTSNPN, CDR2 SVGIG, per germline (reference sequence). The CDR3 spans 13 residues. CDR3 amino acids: CASGQENTGELFF. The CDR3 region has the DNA TGTGCCTCGGGACAAGAGAACACCGGGGAGCTGTTTTTT.

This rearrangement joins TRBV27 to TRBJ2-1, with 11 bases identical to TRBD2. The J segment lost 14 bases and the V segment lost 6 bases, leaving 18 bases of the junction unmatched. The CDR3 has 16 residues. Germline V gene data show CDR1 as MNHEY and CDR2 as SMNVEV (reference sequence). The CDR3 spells CASSRTPASGGTSEFF. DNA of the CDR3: TGTGCCAGCAGCCGAACCCCGGCTAGCGGGGGGACTTCGGAGTTCTTC.

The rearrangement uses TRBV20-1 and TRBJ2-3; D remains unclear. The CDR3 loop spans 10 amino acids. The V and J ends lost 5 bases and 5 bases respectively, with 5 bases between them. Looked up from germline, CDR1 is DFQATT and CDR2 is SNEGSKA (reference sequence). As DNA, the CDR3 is TGCAGTGCTTTAAGAGATACGCAGTATTTT. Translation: CSALRDTQYF.

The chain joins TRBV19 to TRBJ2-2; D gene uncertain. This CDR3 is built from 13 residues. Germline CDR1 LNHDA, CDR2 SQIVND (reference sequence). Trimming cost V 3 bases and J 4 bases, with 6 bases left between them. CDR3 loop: CASSIWFTGELFF. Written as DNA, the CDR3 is TGTGCCAGTAGTATTTGGTTCACCGGGGAGCTGTTTTTT.

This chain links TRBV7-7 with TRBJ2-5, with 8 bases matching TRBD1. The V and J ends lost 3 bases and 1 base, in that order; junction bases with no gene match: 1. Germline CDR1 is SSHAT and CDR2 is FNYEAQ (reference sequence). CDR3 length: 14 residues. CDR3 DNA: TGTGCCAGCAGCTTCGGACAGGGCCAAGAGACCCAGTACTTC. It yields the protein CASSFGQGQETQYF.

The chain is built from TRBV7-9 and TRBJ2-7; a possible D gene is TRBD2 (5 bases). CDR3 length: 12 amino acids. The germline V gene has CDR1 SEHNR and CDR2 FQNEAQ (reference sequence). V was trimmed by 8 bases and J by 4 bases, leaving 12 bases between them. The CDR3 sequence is CASGGLSYEQYF. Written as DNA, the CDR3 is TGTGCCAGCGGCGGACTTTCTTACGAGCAGTACTTC.